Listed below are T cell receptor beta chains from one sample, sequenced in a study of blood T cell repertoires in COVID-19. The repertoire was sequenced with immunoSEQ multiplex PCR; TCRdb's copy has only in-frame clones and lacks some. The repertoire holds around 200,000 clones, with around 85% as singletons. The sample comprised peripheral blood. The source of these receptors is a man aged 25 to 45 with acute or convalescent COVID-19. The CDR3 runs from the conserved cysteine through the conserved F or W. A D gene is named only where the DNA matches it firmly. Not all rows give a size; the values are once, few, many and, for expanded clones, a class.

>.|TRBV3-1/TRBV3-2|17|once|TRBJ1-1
TGTGCCAGCAGCCAAATAGCTACGGATCCCATGAACACTGAAGCTTTCTTT
CASSQIATDPMNTEAFF
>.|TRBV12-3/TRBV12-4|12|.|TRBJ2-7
TGTGCCAGCAGCCGCCTAACCGGCGAGCAGTACTTC
CASSRLTGEQYF
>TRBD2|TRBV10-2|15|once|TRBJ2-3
TGCGCCAGCAGACTAGCGGGAGTCAGCACAGATACGCAGTATTTT
CASRLAGVSTDTQYF
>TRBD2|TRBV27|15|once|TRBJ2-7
TGTGCCAGCAGTTCGGCTAGCGGGAGGAGCTACGAGCAGTACTTC
CASSSASGRSYEQYF
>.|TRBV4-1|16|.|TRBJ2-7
TGCGCCAGCAGCCAAGACGGTTACCAGGGCTCCTACGAGCAGTACTTC
CASSQDGYQGSYEQYF
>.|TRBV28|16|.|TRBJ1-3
TGTGCCAGCAGTGACGGGGGGGGCCCTCGCGGAAACACCATATATTTT
CASSDGGGPRGNTIYF
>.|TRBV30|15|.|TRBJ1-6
TGTGCCTGGAGTGCTGGGCTCAGTCGCAATTCACCCCTCCACTTT
CAWSAGLSRNSPLHF
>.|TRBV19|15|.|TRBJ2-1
TGTGCCAGTAGTATAGGTGCGGGGTTAAACAATGAGCAGTTCTTC
CASSIGAGLNNEQFF
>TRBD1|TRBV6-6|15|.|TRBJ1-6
TGTGCCAGCAGTTACTCGCAGGGGGCAGGATCACCCCTCCACTTT
CASSYSQGAGSPLHF
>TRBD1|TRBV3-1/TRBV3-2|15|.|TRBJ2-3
TGTGCCAGCAGCCAACCTTCAGGGGGCGCAGATACGCAGTATTTT
CASSQPSGGADTQYF
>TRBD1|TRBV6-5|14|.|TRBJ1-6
TGTGCCAGCAGCCTGACAGGGGGCGGATCACCCCTCCACTTT
CASSLTGGGSPLHF
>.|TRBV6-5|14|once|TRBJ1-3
TGTGCCAGCACCGAGGTTTTCTCTGGAAACACCATATATTTT
CASTEVFSGNTIYF
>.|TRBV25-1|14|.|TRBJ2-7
TGTGCCAGCGCCCACCCAGGGGACTCCTACGAGCAGTACTTC
CASAHPGDSYEQYF
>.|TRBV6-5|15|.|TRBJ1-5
TGTGCCAGCAGTTACTCGAGGGCCTTCAATCAGCCCCAGCATTTT
CASSYSRAFNQPQHF
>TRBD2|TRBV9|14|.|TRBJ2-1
TGTGCCAGCAGCCCTACTAGCGGGGGGGTTTGGCAGTTCTTC
CASSPTSGGVWQFF
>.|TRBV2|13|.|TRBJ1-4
TGTGCCAGCAACGAGGGTCGGCACGGAAAACTGTTTTTT
CASNEGRHGKLFF
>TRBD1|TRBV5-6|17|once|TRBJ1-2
TGTGCCAGCAGCGAACCGATTACCGGGACAGGGATCTATGGCTACACCTTC
CASSEPITGTGIYGYTF
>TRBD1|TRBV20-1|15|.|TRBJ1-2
TGCAGTGCTAGTCGTCGCCCTGGACAGGGTAGTGGCTACACCTTC
CSASRRPGQGSGYTF
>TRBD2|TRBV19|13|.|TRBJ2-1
TGTGCCAGTAGTATATCCGGGGGGAATGAGCAGTTCTTC
CASSISGGNEQFF
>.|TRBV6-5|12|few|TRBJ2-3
TGTGCCAGCAGATCCCCCGGAGATACGCAGTATTTT
CASRSPGDTQYF